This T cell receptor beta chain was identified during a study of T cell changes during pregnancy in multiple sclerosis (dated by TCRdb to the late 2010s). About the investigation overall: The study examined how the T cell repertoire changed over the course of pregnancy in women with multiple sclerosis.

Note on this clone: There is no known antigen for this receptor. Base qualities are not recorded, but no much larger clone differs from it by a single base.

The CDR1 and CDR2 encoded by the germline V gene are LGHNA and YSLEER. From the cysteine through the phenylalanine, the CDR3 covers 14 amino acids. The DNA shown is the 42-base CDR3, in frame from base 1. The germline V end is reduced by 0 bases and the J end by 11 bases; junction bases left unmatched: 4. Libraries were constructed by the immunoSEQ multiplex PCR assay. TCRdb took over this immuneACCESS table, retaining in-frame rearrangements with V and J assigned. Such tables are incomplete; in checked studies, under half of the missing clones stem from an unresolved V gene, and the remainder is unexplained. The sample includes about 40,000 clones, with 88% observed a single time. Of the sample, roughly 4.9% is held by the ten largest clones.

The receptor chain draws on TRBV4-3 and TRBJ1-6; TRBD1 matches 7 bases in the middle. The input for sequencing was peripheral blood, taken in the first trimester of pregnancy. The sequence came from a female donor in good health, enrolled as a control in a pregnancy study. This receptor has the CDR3 CASSQEPRGAPLHF. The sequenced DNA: TGCGCCAGCAGCCAAGAGCCCAGGGGGGCACCCCTCCACTTT.